Listed below are T cell receptor beta chains from one sample, sequenced in a study of blood T cell repertoires in COVID-19. Generated by immunoSEQ multiplex PCR, the TCRdb table keeps only in-frame clones and is missing some. The data contain around 620,000 clones, 90% of them singletons. Sequenced material: peripheral blood. Receptors originate from a woman between 18 and 29 years old with acute or convalescent COVID-19. Both conserved end residues are part of each CDR3. The D gene is left open where the match is weak. Clone size is stated in some rows and not others, as once, few, many or a class when expanded.

v_gene	d_gene	abundance	j_gene	CDR3nt	CDR3aa
TRBV19	-	-	TRBJ1-4	TGTGCCAGTAGTCGGAGGTACGAAAAACTGTTTTTT	CASSRRYEKLFF
TRBV28	-	-	TRBJ2-2	TGTGCCAGCAGTTTAATCAGGGGCACCGGGGAGCTGTTTTTT	CASSLIRGTGELFF
TRBV27	-	-	TRBJ2-1	TGTGCCAGCAGTTGGACTCAAACCCCAGGTGAGCAGTTCTTC	CASSWTQTPGEQFF
TRBV12-3/TRBV12-4	-	-	TRBJ1-2	TGTGCCAGCAGTTCACCAGGGTCCAATGGCTACACCTTC	CASSSPGSNGYTF
TRBV11-2	-	-	TRBJ2-7	TGTGCCAGCAGCGGCGGTGGTCGGGCCTACGAGCAGTACTTC	CASSGGGRAYEQYF
TRBV7-9	-	-	TRBJ2-3	TGTGCCAGCAGCTTAGACAGTTTAAGCACAGATACGCAGTATTTT	CASSLDSLSTDTQYF
TRBV2	TRBD1	-	TRBJ1-2	TGTGCCAGCAGTGAGGGGACAGGGGGCTTGTACACCTTC	CASSEGTGGLYTF
TRBV6-5	TRBD1	-	TRBJ1-6	TGTGCCAGCAGTTACGACACAGGGGCGAATTCACCCCTCCACTTT	CASSYDTGANSPLHF
TRBV2	-	-	TRBJ1-1	TGTGCCAGCAGTGAAAATTGGGGTCGGCGGGGTACTGAAGCTTTCTTT	CASSENWGRRGTEAFF
TRBV29-1	-	-	TRBJ1-2	TGCAGCGTTGAGGCAGGGGAAGGGTATGGCTACACCTTC	CSVEAGEGYGYTF
TRBV7-2	-	-	TRBJ1-2	TGTGCCAGCAACAGCGACAGGAGGAACTATGGCTACACCTTC	CASNSDRRNYGYTF
TRBV6-5	-	-	TRBJ1-2	TGTGCCAGCAGTTCCCTAAAAGGGGGGGACTATGGCTACACCTTC	CASSSLKGGDYGYTF
TRBV5-6	-	once	TRBJ2-1	TGTGCCAGCAGCTTGCCGAGGGGGTGGGACTACAATGAGCAGTTCTTC	CASSLPRGWDYNEQFF
TRBV10-3	-	-	TRBJ1-1	TGTGCCATCAGTGCGGCCGGGACAAGGGACGTTTTCGCTGAAGCTTTCTTT	CAISAAGTRDVFAEAFF
TRBV5-5	TRBD1	-	TRBJ2-1	TGTGCCAGCAGCCCCGGGACAGGGGTAGGCCCGCGGCGGCAGTTCTTC	CASSPGTGVGPRRQFF
TRBV10-2	-	few	TRBJ1-2	TGCGCCAGCAGCCCCCTGGGGGGTAGACGCTACACCTTC	CASSPLGGRRYTF
TRBV7-9	TRBD1	-	TRBJ1-2	TGTGCCAGCAGCTTAGGGGACAGCGGACTCTATGGCTACACCTTC	CASSLGDSGLYGYTF
TRBV6-5	-	-	TRBJ2-6	TGTGCCAGCAACCCCGGGATCTCTGGGGCCAACGTCCTGACTTTC	CASNPGISGANVLTF
TRBV19	-	-	TRBJ1-5	TGTGCCAGTAGTATAGATCCCTGGGCAGGTCAGCCCCAGCATTTT	CASSIDPWAGQPQHF
TRBV4-2	-	-	TRBJ2-7	TGTGCCAGCAGCCAACCCCCACGCGGACAGCTCAACGAGCAGTACTTC	CASSQPPRGQLNEQYF
TRBV7-6	TRBD1	-	TRBJ2-3	TGTGCCAGCAGTCGAGGACAGGGTGGGTCCACAGATACGCAGTATTTT	CASSRGQGGSTDTQYF
TRBV2	TRBD1	-	TRBJ1-5	TGTGCCAGCAGCTTACAGGGGCGTAGCAATCAGCCCCAGCATTTT	CASSLQGRSNQPQHF
TRBV12-5	TRBD2	once	TRBJ2-1	TGTGCTCTTGGACGCGGGGGAACCTACAATGAGCAGTTCTTC	CALGRGGTYNEQFF
TRBV5-6	-	-	TRBJ1-2	TGTGCCAGCAGCCGGGTCCGCCTAAGACAGAACTTCTATGGCTACACCTTC	CASSRVRLRQNFYGYTF
TRBV29-1	-	-	TRBJ1-2	TGCAGCGTTGAAGTCAGATCTTATGATGTAGGCTACACCTTC	CSVEVRSYDVGYTF
TRBV28	TRBD1	-	TRBJ1-4	TGTGCCAGCAGTTTGCCACAGGGGAATAATGAAAAACTGTTTTTT	CASSLPQGNNEKLFF
TRBV20-1	-	-	TRBJ1-2	TGCAGTGCTAGAGATAGCGGTGGCTACACCTTC	CSARDSGGYTF